This TCR beta chain was sequenced in a study of blood T cell repertoires in COVID-19. About the study: Some COVID-19 samples were acute and others convalescent; all came from the United States, Italy and Spain.

Trimming took 9 bases from V and 0 from J; bases not matched to a gene: 12. The CDR3 is made up of 18 amino acids. Germline V lookup: CDR1 LNHDA, CDR2 SQIVND (reference sequence). In the study's own analysis: Estimation of nucleated cell counts was performed using reference gene primer amplification. TCRdb keeps only in-frame clones here, not all; method: immunoSEQ multiplex PCR. V and J calls and clone size are given by that table; D and trimming were obtained from the DNA. Of around 93,000 clones listed, less than 95% are singletons. The source material was peripheral blood. The gene calls are TRBV19 and TRBJ2-4; 12 positions agree with TRBD2. This sequence originates from a man aged 18 to 29 with COVID-19, enrolled during active disease. This CDR3 reads CAREGLAGYQEAKNIQYF. The CDR3 DNA reads TGTGCCAGGGAAGGACTAGCGGGGTACCAGGAAGCCAAAAACATTCAGTACTTC.